The 13 T cell receptor beta chains below come from one sample, sequenced in a study of T cell repertoires in cytomegalovirus infection. For these receptors, no antigen is known. TCRdb ran MiXCR on the reads and lists one entry per CDR3 protein. The sample contains some 800,000 distinct CDR3 sequences, 30% to 35% of which appear only once. The specimen was cultured CD8+ T cells from PBMCs, collected from culture after CMV antigen stimulation. The receptors were sampled from a human donor in good health (CMV status not recorded). Some clones in this sample may be carry-over from other donors' samples.

As regards this clonotype: It may be a read error: a sequence one base away is much more abundant. The gene calls are TRBV7-8 and TRBJ2-7; 9 bases match TRBD2. Germline loops: CDR1 SGHVS, CDR2 FQNEAQ. The CDR3 totals 16 residues. In nucleotides, the CDR3 is TGTGCCAGCAGCTTAGTGGGCGAGCGGGGGGTCTACGGGCAGTACTTC. Translation gives CASSLVGERGVYGQYF.

For the CDR3, the DNA is TGTGCCAGTAGTACAGCAACTAACTATGGCTACACCTTC. It encodes CASSTATNYGYTF. The rearrangement links TRBV19 to TRBJ1-2; D is ambiguous. V lost 4 bases, J lost 0 bases, and 6 bases lay in between. CDR1 is LNHDA and CDR2 is SQIVND in the germline V gene (reference sequence). The CDR3 length is 13 residues.

The chain couples TRBV27 to TRBJ2-4; perhaps TRBD1 as D (6 bases). V lost 5 bases and J lost 3, with 8 bases in between. The CDR3 runs to 13 residues. The germline CDR1 and CDR2 sequences are MNHEY and SMNVEV (reference sequence). CDR3 nucleotides: TGTGCCAGCAGTGCAGGGGACAAAAACATTCAGTACTTC. The encoded protein is CASSAGDKNIQYF.

This chain uses TRBV11-2 with TRBJ1-2; 9 positions agree with TRBD1. Trimming cost V 3 bases and J 4 bases; bases outside gene matches: 12. Germline CDR1 reads SGHAT; CDR2 reads FQNNGV. The length of the CDR3 is 17 residues. CDR3 residues: CASSFVDWTGVGYGYTF. The CDR3 nucleotides read TGTGCCAGCAGCTTTGTGGATTGGACAGGGGTTGGCTATGGCTACACCTTC.

V and J are TRBV13 and TRBJ2-3; weak D call: TRBD2 (6 bases). This CDR3 is built from 15 residues. Trimming pared 6 bases from V and 9 bases from J, leaving 22 bases between. Germline loops: CDR1 PRHDT, CDR2 FYEKMQ (reference sequence). The CDR3 is CASRAPGLTEFTQYF. The DNA of the CDR3 is TGTGCCAGCAGAGCACCGGGACTCACGGAGTTCACGCAGTATTTT.

This clonotype was seen only a few times. The chain combines TRBV12-3 or TRBV12-4 with TRBJ1-2, with D possibly matching TRBD1 (6 bases). Between the trimmed V and J ends, which lost 6 bases and 4 bases, there was a span of 12 bases. This CDR3 has 13 amino acids. Here the CDR3 reads CASRSDRIYGYTF. DNA of the CDR3: TGTGCCAGCAGATCGGACAGAATCTATGGCTACACCTTC.

Only a few counts were recorded for this clonotype. This rearrangement joins TRBV20-1 to TRBJ2-1; D is unresolved. Trimming left V 8 bases short and J 0 bases short, with 17 bases between. Looked up from germline, CDR1 is DFQATT and CDR2 is SNEGSKA (reference sequence). The CDR3 is 15 amino acids. For the CDR3, the DNA is TGCAGTCTAAAGGAAGGGAAGGGCTCCTACAATGAGCAGTTCTTC. Its protein product is CSLKEGKGSYNEQFF.

The sample holds many counts of this clonotype. J is TRBJ2-3 and V is TRBV7-6, with 8 bases that match TRBD1. Germline V lookup: CDR1 SGHVS, CDR2 FNYEAQ. The trim removed 7 bases at V and 4 bases at J, leaving 4 bases unmatched. This CDR3 comprises 13 residues. For the CDR3, the DNA is TGTGCCAGCAAAACAGGGGGACCAGATACGCAGTATTTT. This translates into CASKTGGPDTQYF.

The chain links TRBV10-3 to TRBJ1-4, with TRBD1 matching 8 bases. The CDR3 has 14 residues. Germline V gene data show CDR1 as ENHRY and CDR2 as SYGVKD. V was pared by 6 bases and J by 4 bases, with 4 bases of the junction left unmatched. The CDR3 protein is CAIRTGGLNEKLFF. CDR3 bases: TGTGCCATCAGAACAGGGGGACTTAATGAAAAACTGTTTTTT.

The sample holds many counts of this clonotype. The chain recombines TRBV7-9 with TRBJ2-1, with 12 bases matching TRBD2. This CDR3 is built from 18 residues. The V gene's germline CDR1 is SEHNR and CDR2 FQNEAQ (reference sequence). The ends lost 8 bases at V and 2 bases at J; junction bases unmatched: 13. For the CDR3, the DNA is TGTGCCAGCCCCCCACTGACTAGCGGGGGCCCAGCCTACAATGAGCAGTTCTTC. Its translation: CASPPLTSGGPAYNEQFF.

This chain joins TRBV20-1 and TRBJ2-3; TRBD2 matches at 9 bases. CDR3 length: 16 amino acids. Trimming removed 8 bases from V and 5 bases from J; junction bases left unmatched: 17. Germline V gives CDR1 DFQATT, CDR2 SNEGSKA (reference sequence). The CDR3: CSTKSLASGVGDTQYF. In nucleotides, the CDR3 is TGCAGTACAAAAAGCCTGGCTAGCGGGGTAGGAGATACGCAGTATTTT.

The CDR3, as DNA: TGTGCCAGCAGTTCATTACGGTACTCGCATTCGGCCGGGGAGCTGTTTTTT. Translation gives CASSSLRYSHSAGELFF. V gene TRBV6-2 or TRBV6-3 combines with J gene TRBJ2-2; D is unresolved. The CDR3 runs to 17 residues. Germline assignment: CDR1 MNHEY and CDR2 SVGEGT. V shed 4 bases and J shed 6 bases, with 21 bases lying between them.

The V gene is TRBV4-1, the J gene TRBJ1-1, with no clear D. CDR1 MGHRA and CDR2 YSYEKL come from the germline V gene. V was trimmed by 0 bases and J by 7 bases, leaving 15 bases between them. The CDR3 spans 15 residues. The CDR3 sequence: CASSQDMLGVGEAFF. In DNA form, the CDR3 reads TGCGCCAGCAGCCAAGATATGTTAGGTGTCGGTGAAGCTTTCTTT.